This is a list of T cell receptor beta chains from one sample in a study of early T cells in non-severe SARS-CoV-2 infection. Each CDR3 protein is one row after TCRdb ran MiXCR on the 5' RACE reads. The repertoire holds fewer than 85,000 distinct CDR3 sequences, about 11% seen once, with 9.5% to 15% in the top ten. This specimen consisted of whole blood, obtained at baseline. These receptor sequences come from an adult who was a healthcare worker with PCR-confirmed SARS-CoV-2 infection or an uninfected control (not recorded which). Both conserved end residues are part of each CDR3. The order of the fields is J gene, V gene, CDR3 protein.

TRBJ1-2,TRBV12-3/TRBV12-4,CASSQGYGYTF
TRBJ2-2,TRBV21-1,CALWELFF
TRBJ2-3,TRBV12-3/TRBV12-4,CASMGGARGGTQYF
TRBJ1-4,TRBV3-1,CASSRDRGINEKLFF
TRBJ2-1,TRBV6-1,CATRGQPYNEQFF
TRBJ1-1,TRBV11-1,CASSPNPGHTKEGAFF
TRBJ1-4,TRBV5-1,CASSTGQREEKLFF
TRBJ2-1,TRBV12-3/TRBV12-4,CASSGIGGGASIVNEQFF
TRBJ1-6,TRBV9,CASSVEPGDTPLHF
TRBJ2-5,TRBV19,CASSIFGLVAGETQYF
TRBJ2-2,TRBV3-1,CASSPLNTGELFF
TRBJ2-3,TRBV11-2,CASSRLHQGGPEDTQYF
TRBJ2-3,TRBV12-3/TRBV12-4,CASSFSLAGHTDTQYF
TRBJ2-5,TRBV11-3,CASSTRQGEGETQYF
TRBJ2-2,TRBV11-2,CASSLVGRGTGELFF
TRBJ2-6,TRBV3-1,CASSQGQGSGANVLTF
TRBJ1-1,TRBV9,CASSSPGSNSIAEAFF
TRBJ2-3,TRBV6-1,CASSEASRGNTQYF
TRBJ2-7,TRBV29-1,CSVGGPAAYEQYF
TRBJ1-6,TRBV20-1,CSARDPRGARDNSPLHF
TRBJ1-6,TRBV14,CASSKESYNSPLHF
TRBJ1-6,TRBV7-9,CASSLVQGNSPLHF
TRBJ2-3,TRBV12-3/TRBV12-4,CASSTKRGGSTDTQYF